This is a list of T cell receptor beta chains from one sample in a study of blood T cell repertoires in COVID-19. The protocol was immunoSEQ multiplex PCR, while the TCRdb copy is restricted to in-frame clones and leaves out a portion. The data hold around 72,000 clones, with 88% observed a single time. The sample taken for sequencing was peripheral blood. These TCRs come from a man aged 45-65 years with acute or convalescent COVID-19. Both conserved end residues are part of each CDR3.

J | V | CDR3
TRBJ2-2 | TRBV19 | CASSIQRSAGELFF
TRBJ1-1 | TRBV5-4 | CASSTRQLNTEAFF
TRBJ2-7 | TRBV6-5 | CASSYVWDRNYEQYF
TRBJ2-1 | TRBV28 | CASNSAGLLYNEQFF
TRBJ2-7 | TRBV7-9 | CASSPPTGARDEQYF
TRBJ2-7 | TRBV7-8 | CASSLEGSAGGYYEQYF
TRBJ1-1 | TRBV7-2 | CASSSPGTGENTEAFF
TRBJ1-2 | TRBV25-1 | CASSGTGGDPDYGYTF
TRBJ1-1 | TRBV5-1 | CASSLTGTGDGTEAFF
TRBJ2-5 | TRBV29-1 | CSVGQGETQYF
TRBJ2-1 | TRBV30 | CAWSVRGNEQFF